The 18 T cell receptor beta chains below all came from one sample that was sequenced in a study of regulatory T cells in long-lasting Graves disease. Building of the TCR beta libraries involved iRepertoire HTBI primers and Arm-PCR of CDR3 regions. TCRdb recomputed calls from the multiplex PCR reads with MiXCR, one row per CDR3 protein. The top ten clones hold over 15% of a sample with about 440,000 distinct CDR3 sequences, about 15% of them seen once. Time point of the sample: newly diagnosed GD, antithyroid drugs for less than 3 months. Extracted RNA from PBMCs served as the source of the TCR library. These data were also filed under a second study, of T cells in Graves' hyperthyroidism and ophthalmopathy.

The sample was peripheral blood mononuclear cells (PBMCs), taken at new diagnosis, from a patient treated with antithyroid drugs. These receptors were collected from a woman in her twenties or thirties with Graves disease.

This clonotype occurred a few times. The rearrangement uses TRBV19 and TRBJ2-1; 9 bases line up with TRBD2. Germline lookup yields CDR1 LNHDA and CDR2 SQIVND (reference sequence). J lost 2 bases, V lost 6 bases, and 11 bases had no gene match. The CDR3 runs to 17 residues. The DNA for the CDR3 is TGTGCCAGTAGGGTTCTAGCGGCGGGAGGGCCCTACAATGAGCAGTTCTTC. It specifies CASRVLAAGGPYNEQFF. Full variable domain (outside the CDR3, taken from reference TRBV19 and TRBJ2-1): DGGITQSPKYLFRKEGQNVTLSCEQNLNHDAMYWYRQDPGQGLRLIYYSQIVNDFQKGDIAEGYSVSREKKESFPLTVTSAQKNPTAFYLCASRVLAAGGPYNEQFFGPGTRLTVL.

This clonotype has ten or more counts. The rearrangement uses TRBV28 and TRBJ2-7, with D uncertain. V was shortened by 2 bases and J by 0 bases, with 8 bases between the two germline ends. The CDR3 contains 14 residues. Looked up from germline, CDR1 is MDHEN and CDR2 is SYDVKM. The CDR3 DNA follows: TGTGCCAGCAGTTTAGGCGTTCTCTCCTACGAGCAGTACTTC. Translating gives CASSLGVLSYEQYF.

This clonotype was observed at least ten times. This chain uses TRBV3-1 with TRBJ2-5; 8 bases line up with TRBD1. CDR1 is LGHDT, CDR2 YNNKEL, per germline (reference sequence). The CDR3 length is 16 residues. V trimming: 2 bases; J trimming: 5 bases; junction bases outside the gene matches: 10. The CDR3 sequence: CASSQPRTGLEETQYF. Written as DNA, the CDR3 is TGTGCCAGCAGCCAACCTCGGACAGGGCTGGAGGAGACCCAGTACTTC.

This rearrangement joins TRBV19 to TRBJ1-6; D gene ambiguous. In germline, CDR1 is LNHDA, CDR2 SQIVND (reference sequence). V lost 7 bases and J 10 bases, leaving 20 bases between the germline ends. The CDR3 is 15 residues long. The CDR3 DNA sequence: TGTGCCAGTATAAGGAATGTGGGATCGGAATCACCCCTCCACTTT. Amino acid sequence: CASIRNVGSESPLHF.

There are many counts of this clonotype. The chain carries TRBV10-3 and TRBJ2-7; TRBD1 is a possible D gene (6 bases). The CDR3 sequence is 15 residues long. The V end lost 2 bases, the J end lost 2 bases, and 13 bases lay between the germline ends. Germline values: CDR1 ENHRY, CDR2 SYGVKD. The DNA for the CDR3 is TGTGCCATCAGTGAGGGACAGAGCATGACCTACGAGCAGTACTTC. It specifies CAISEGQSMTYEQYF.

This clonotype was counted at least ten times. The V call is TRBV6-1, the J call TRBJ1-6, with TRBD1 identical over 7 bases. The CDR3 covers 15 residues. Looked up from germline, CDR1 is MNHNS and CDR2 is SASEGT. With 2 bases clipped from V and 10 bases from J, the junction kept 8 bases outside the gene matches. The CDR3 protein is CASSEITGDVSPLHF. As DNA, the CDR3 is TGTGCCAGCAGTGAAATAACAGGGGATGTATCACCCCTCCACTTT.

This clonotype was recorded only once. The chain is built from TRBV12-3 or TRBV12-4 and TRBJ1-5; 8 positions agree with TRBD1. This CDR3 has 17 residues. V trimming: 3 bases; J trimming: 0 bases; junction bases outside the gene matches: 7. The chain's CDR3 is CASSFGRGRTSNQPQHF. CDR3 coding DNA: TGTGCCAGCAGTTTTGGCAGGGGGCGGACTAGCAATCAGCCCCAGCATTTT.

In its sample, this clonotype was seen many times. V and J are TRBV28 and TRBJ2-6; D not certain. CDR3 length equals 16 residues. Looked up from germline, CDR1 is MDHEN and CDR2 is SYDVKM. V lost 7 bases, J lost 0 bases, and 13 bases lay in between. This chain's CDR3 is CASTSWADSGANVLTF. The CDR3, as DNA: TGTGCCAGCACCTCATGGGCTGACTCTGGGGCCAACGTCCTGACTTTC.

With regard to this clonotype: This may be a read error, as it is one base from a much larger clone. This sequence joins TRBV7-9 and TRBJ2-2; D unclear. The CDR3 totals 15 residues. V gave up 1 base and J gave up 0 bases, with 6 bases separating them. From germline, CDR1 is SEHNR and CDR2 FQNEAQ (reference sequence). CDR3 protein: CASSLERANTGELFF. CDR3 coding DNA: TGTGCCAGCAGCTTAGAAAGGGCGAACACCGGGGAGCTGTTTTTT. The full variable domain, its missing parts supplied by reference TRBV7-9 and TRBJ2-2, is DTGVSQNPRHKITKRGQNVTFRCDPISEHNRLYWYRQTLGQGPEFLTYFQNEAQLEKSRLLSDRFSAERPKGSFSTLEIQRTEQGDSAMYLCASSLERANTGELFFGEGSRLTVL.

This clonotype was counted many times. J is TRBJ2-1 and V is TRBV20-1; the D gene could be TRBD1 or TRBD2 (5 bases each). The CDR3 has 11 residues. Germline V gene data show CDR1 as DFQATT and CDR2 as SNEGSKA (reference sequence). Trimming removed 5 bases at V and 8 bases at J, with 10 bases between. Here the CDR3 DNA reads TGCAGTGCTTCTCGAGGGGATGAGCAGTTCTTC. This encodes CSASRGDEQFF.

V and J are TRBV20-1 and TRBJ2-5, with D maybe TRBD2 (5 bases). The J call may not be correct, given that the DNA end is closer to TRBJ2-1. Germline values: CDR1 DFQATT, CDR2 SNEGSKA (reference sequence). The CDR3 has 14 amino acids. The CDR3, as DNA: TGCAGTGCCACGATAGGGCCCACGGGAAATAAGCAGTTCTTC. Protein product: CSATIGPTGNKQFF.

This clonotype has a count of ten or more. The chain is built from TRBV24-1 and TRBJ2-3, with TRBD2 identical over 11 bases. The germline CDR1 and CDR2 sequences are KGHDR and SFDVKD. V trimming: 3 bases; J trimming: 2 bases; junction bases outside the gene matches: 6. This CDR3 has 17 residues. CDR3 sequence: CATSDPGTSGITDTQYF. CDR3 sequence (DNA): TGTGCCACCAGTGATCCCGGGACTAGCGGCATCACAGATACGCAGTATTTT.

In its sample, this clonotype was seen many times. The chain has TRBV20-1 and TRBJ1-5; TRBD1 matches at 9 bases. Germline CDR1 is DFQATT and CDR2 is SNEGSKA (reference sequence). The CDR3 is made up of 17 amino acids. V trimming: 0 bases; J trimming: 6 bases; junction bases outside the gene matches: 12. The CDR3 here is CSARDSGTGIFGQPQHF. CDR3 coding DNA: TGCAGTGCTAGAGACTCCGGGACAGGGATTTTCGGTCAGCCCCAGCATTTT.

This clonotype has a handful of counts. J is TRBJ1-5 and V is TRBV10-2; 10 bases align to TRBD1. Germline V lookup: CDR1 WSHSY, CDR2 SAAADI. Losses at the gene ends were 3 bases for V and 7 bases for J; bases not matched to a gene: 6. The CDR3 extends over 15 amino acids. The CDR3 is CASSEGTGAKQPQHF. The DNA for the CDR3 is TGCGCCAGCAGTGAAGGGACAGGGGCCAAACAGCCCCAGCATTTT.

The V gene is TRBV10-3, the J gene TRBJ2-7; the D gene is possibly TRBD2 (6 bases). V shed 3 bases and J shed 3 bases, with 9 bases lying between them. The CDR3 totals 13 residues. Per the germline V gene, CDR1 is ENHRY and CDR2 is SYGVKD. In nucleotides, the CDR3 is TGTGCCATCAGTGACGGAGGGAGCTACGAGCAGTACTTC. Its protein product is CAISDGGSYEQYF.

This clonotype came up many times. One end of the junction is discordant with germline, which a read error may explain. The chain couples TRBV27 to TRBJ1-2; D perhaps matches TRBD1 (6 bases). The CDR3 has 13 amino acids. CDR1 and CDR2 from the germline V gene are MNHEY and SMNVEV (reference sequence). CDR3 in amino acids: CASSLSTGRGSTF. For the CDR3, the DNA is TGTGCCAGCAGTTTATCAACAGGGAGGGGCTCCACCTTC.

Ten or more counts support this clonotype. The J gene is TRBJ2-5, the V gene TRBV11-2; 7 bases line up with TRBD2. The CDR3 covers 15 residues. Per the germline V gene, CDR1 is SGHAT and CDR2 is FQNNGV. V was clipped by 3 bases and J by 4 bases; unmatched bases: 8. Here the CDR3 DNA reads TGTGCCAGCAGCTTCCGTGGGAGGGGCGCAGAGACCCAGTACTTC. The encoded protein is CASSFRGRGAETQYF.

This clonotype showed up many times. The V and J genes are TRBV28 and TRBJ2-4; possible D gene TRBD2, 5 bases. CDR3 length: 12 amino acids. CDR1 and CDR2 (germline): MDHEN, SYDVKM. The V and J ends lost 6 bases and 7 bases respectively, with 10 bases between them. Here the CDR3 reads CASSLGGNIQYF. CDR3 bases: TGTGCCAGCAGCTTAGGAGGCAACATTCAGTACTTC.